Listed here are 8 T cell receptor beta chains from one sample, sequenced in a study of T cell responses to AZD1222 COVID-19 vaccine. The table came from immunoSEQ multiplex PCR; TCRdb's copy has only in-frame clones and leaves some out. The data hold nearly 95,000 clones, with around 89% observed a single time. The sequenced sample was peripheral blood, obtained 28 days after the second AZD1222 dose. Every receptor here comes from an adult who received the AZD1222 COVID-19 vaccine.

In this sample, this clone turned up once. V is TRBV6-1 and J is TRBJ1-1; 10 bases match TRBD1. The CDR3 covers 15 residues. Unmatched junction bases numbered 3, after V lost 0 bases and J lost 5 bases. Germline V CDR1 and CDR2: MNHNS, SASEGT. DNA for the CDR3: TGTGCCAGCAGTGAAGCGGACAGGGGGGCTACTGAAGCTTTCTTT. Amino acid sequence: CASSEADRGATEAFF.

Concerning this clone itself: A junction boundary mismatches the germline segment, possibly from a read error. The chain joins TRBV7-9 to TRBJ2-7; D may correspond to TRBD1 or TRBD2 (5 bases each). The germline V gene has CDR1 SEHNR and CDR2 FQNEAQ (reference sequence). This CDR3 has 15 residues. The CDR3 nucleotides read TGTGCCAGCAGCCTAGCCCGTGACAGAATCTACGAGCAGTACTTC. It specifies CASSLARDRIYEQYF.

The chain carries TRBV7-2 and TRBJ2-7, with D maybe TRBD2 (6 bases). This CDR3 spans 14 amino acids. V lost 3 bases, J lost 3 bases, and 12 bases lay in between. CDR1 and CDR2 (germline): SGHTA, FQGNSA. CDR3 in amino acids: CASSFPGLLYEQYF. In DNA form, the CDR3 reads TGTGCCAGCAGCTTCCCGGGACTCCTCTACGAGCAGTACTTC. The entire variable domain, with the rest obtained from reference TRBV7-2 and TRBJ2-7, is as follows: GAGVSQSPSNKVTEKGKDVELRCDPISGHTALYWYRQSLGQGLEFLIYFQGNSAPDKSGLPSDRFSAERTGGSVSTLTIQRTQQEDSAVYLCASSFPGLLYEQYFGPGTRLTVT.

The V call is TRBV6-5, the J call TRBJ2-1, with D perhaps matching TRBD2 (7 bases). The CDR3 spans 15 residues. Trimming stripped 4 bases from V and 4 bases from J, with 14 bases between. From germline, CDR1 is MNHEY and CDR2 SVGAGI. The CDR3: CASSWGRGNYNEQFF. The DNA for the CDR3 is TGTGCCAGCAGTTGGGGGAGGGGGAATTACAATGAGCAGTTCTTC.

The J gene is TRBJ2-7, the V gene TRBV9; TRBD1 matches 7 bases. Germline CDR1 is SGDLS and CDR2 is YYNGEE. V was clipped by 1 base and J by 1 base; unmatched bases: 5. This CDR3 is 15 amino acids long. This CDR3 reads CASSVHGTASYEQYF. In DNA, the CDR3 is TGTGCCAGCAGCGTACACGGGACAGCTTCCTACGAGCAGTACTTC.

V and J are TRBV7-2 and TRBJ1-2; 9 bases match TRBD1. CDR3 length: 15 residues. The germline V gene encodes CDR1 SGHTA and CDR2 FQGNSA. With 6 bases clipped from V and 0 bases from J, the junction kept 5 bases outside the gene matches. CDR3 bases: TGTGCCAGCAGGTACAGGGGGCAATCTAACTATGGCTACACCTTC. Amino acids: CASRYRGQSNYGYTF.

V gene TRBV7-3 combines with J gene TRBJ1-1; 8 bases match TRBD1. This CDR3 has 14 amino acids. Trimming at V came to 2 bases and at J to 1 base, leaving 0 bases not matched to a gene. From germline, CDR1 is SGHTA and CDR2 FQGTGA. This CDR3 reads CASSLGQGNTEAFF. The CDR3, as DNA: TGTGCCAGCAGCTTAGGACAGGGGAACACTGAAGCTTTCTTT.

The chain joins TRBV5-1 to TRBJ1-3; 8 bases agree with TRBD1. V shed 3 bases and J 0 bases; nucleotides not matched to a gene: 8. Germline CDR1 and CDR2: SGHRS and YFSETQ. The CDR3 sequence is 17 residues long. The CDR3 DNA follows: TGCGCCAGCAGCTCCGGACAGGGCGTTAGCTCTGGAAACACCATATATTTT. It codes for CASSSGQGVSSGNTIYF.